Shown below are 28 T cell receptor beta chains from a single sample sequenced in a study of blood T cell repertoires in COVID-19. Assay used: immunoSEQ multiplex PCR; TCRdb lists only in-frame clones, some missing. The repertoire holds tens of thousands of clones, with over 80% as singletons. The sequenced material came from peripheral blood. These receptors originate from a woman of 80 years or more with active or convalescent COVID-19.

This clone was counted between two and nine times. The chain couples TRBV3-1 (or the pseudogene TRBV3-2) to TRBJ1-1, with a weak D call TRBD1 (5 bases). The CDR3 is 14 residues long. V gave up 4 bases and J gave up 7 bases, with 16 bases separating them. Per the germline V gene, CDR1 is LGHDT and CDR2 is YNNKEL (reference sequence). CDR3 protein: CASSPYGGEGEAFF. The CDR3 region has the DNA TGTGCCAGCAGCCCGTACGGGGGAGAGGGTGAAGCTTTCTTT.

The V and J genes are TRBV6-6 and TRBJ1-6; weak D call: TRBD1 (5 bases). The CDR3 spans 13 residues. Germline CDR1 and CDR2: MNHNY and SVGAGI (reference sequence). Trimming cost V 7 bases and J 5 bases, with 9 bases left between them. The CDR3 DNA reads as TGTGCCAGCAAAGGGGTGGATAATTCACCCCTCCACTTT. Amino acids: CASKGVDNSPLHF.

The J gene is TRBJ1-6, the V gene TRBV4-3, with D hard to call. Per the germline V gene, CDR1 is LGHNA and CDR2 is YSLEER. The ends were cut back, 5 bases at V and 9 bases at J, with 14 bases in the middle. The CDR3 spans 14 residues. The CDR3 loop is CASSSAQPSSPLHF. CDR3 DNA sequence: TGCGCCAGCAGCTCTGCCCAACCGAGTTCACCCCTCCACTTT.

V gene TRBV30 combines with J gene TRBJ1-4; TRBD1 aligns across 7 bases. The trim removed 4 bases at V and 4 bases at J, leaving 6 bases unmatched. Per the germline V gene, CDR1 is GTSNPN and CDR2 is SVGIG (reference sequence). The CDR3 sequence is 14 residues long. CDR3 in DNA: TGTGCCTGGAACCGGGGACAGATTAATGAAAAACTGTTTTTT. It translates to CAWNRGQINEKLFF.

V usage is TRBV28 and J usage is TRBJ2-7; 7 nucleotides match TRBD2. CDR1 is MDHEN and CDR2 is SYDVKM in the germline V gene. V lost 7 bases to trimming and J lost 5 bases; unmatched junction nucleotides: 14. This CDR3 region has 15 residues. The CDR3 loop is CASTDSRAGRDEQYF. CDR3 nucleotide sequence: TGTGCCAGCACCGATTCGAGGGCGGGGAGGGACGAGCAGTACTTC.

CDR3 in DNA: TGTGCCAGCAGCTCAACCTTGGCCACTGAAGCTTTCTTT. The encoded protein is CASSSTLATEAFF. The chain combines TRBV6-5 with TRBJ1-1, with D unclear. With 6 bases removed from V and 4 bases from J, the gap between germline ends came to 12 bases. The CDR3 loop spans 13 amino acids. CDR1 and CDR2 (germline): MNHEY, SVGAGI.

CDR3 bases: TGTGCCACCGCACCGGGACAGACGAACACCGGGGAGCTGTTTTTT. This codes for CATAPGQTNTGELFF. This chain uses TRBV24-1 with TRBJ2-2, with 7 bases matching TRBD1. This CDR3 spans 15 amino acids. V lost 9 bases and J lost 0; bases outside the gene matches: 6. Per germline, CDR1 KGHDR and CDR2 SFDVKD.

The chain links TRBV5-1 to TRBJ2-3; perhaps TRBD2 as D (5 bases). Deletions cut 5 bases from V and 0 bases from J, with 10 bases between. Germline values: CDR1 SGHRS, CDR2 YFSETQ. CDR3 length: 14 residues. CDR3: CASRSEASTDTQYF. Written as DNA, the CDR3 is TGCGCCAGCAGATCGGAGGCTAGCACAGATACGCAGTATTTT.

V and J are TRBV2 and TRBJ1-5; tentative D call: TRBD1 (6 bases). The length of the CDR3 is 14 residues. Looked up from germline, CDR1 is SNHLY and CDR2 is FYNNEI. The ends were cut back, 6 bases at V and 0 bases at J, with 9 bases in the middle. The CDR3 loop reads CASRYRDSNQPQHF. The CDR3 DNA reads TGTGCCAGCAGATACAGGGATAGCAATCAGCCCCAGCATTTT.

The chain joins TRBV4-3 to TRBJ2-2, with D perhaps matching TRBD1 (6 bases). The CDR3 totals 17 residues. Trimming left V 4 bases short and J 1 base short, with 16 bases between. CDR1 LGHNA and CDR2 YSLEER come from the germline V gene. The CDR3 reads CASSPGTLSRNTGELFF. CDR3 DNA sequence: TGCGCCAGCAGCCCTGGGACACTTTCTCGGAACACCGGGGAGCTGTTTTTT.

This clone has just one count. This sequence joins TRBV28 and TRBJ2-7, with 9 bases lining up with TRBD1. This CDR3 has 12 amino acids. Looked up from germline, CDR1 is MDHEN and CDR2 is SYDVKM. V lost 10 bases and J lost 4; bases outside the gene matches: 5. The CDR3, as DNA: TGTGCCAAAGAACAGGGGGCGTACGAGCAGTACTTC. It is translated as CAKEQGAYEQYF.

The chain employs TRBV4-1 and TRBJ1-2; no clear D gene. The CDR3 is 12 residues long. CDR1 MGHRA and CDR2 YSYEKL come from the germline V gene. V lost 4 bases and J lost 9, with 12 bases in between. CDR3 in amino acids: CASSPSRARYTF. The CDR3 DNA sequence: TGCGCCAGCAGCCCCAGCAGAGCGCGCTACACCTTC.

The chain uses TRBV15 and TRBJ1-5; weak D call: TRBD1 (6 bases). Trimming took off 0 bases at V and 10 bases at J, with 19 bases between the two ends. This CDR3 is built from 16 residues. CDR1 and CDR2 (germline): LNHNV, YYDKDF (reference sequence). The CDR3 region is CATSRDFSGALGPQHF. The CDR3 DNA reads as TGTGCCACCAGCAGAGATTTTTCAGGGGCCCTCGGTCCCCAGCATTTT.

The CDR3 sequence is CASSRGLGGYTF. As DNA, the CDR3 is TGTGCCAGCAGCAGGGGATTGGGTGGCTACACCTTC. This chain links TRBV12-3 or TRBV12-4 with TRBJ1-2; the D gene is possibly TRBD1 (6 bases). V was clipped by 6 bases and J by 7 bases, with 12 bases between them. The CDR3 is 12 residues long.

This clone was seen a single time. The V and J genes are TRBV5-5 and TRBJ2-5; TRBD2 agrees at 16 bases. The V and J ends lost 2 bases and 5 bases, in that order; junction bases with no gene match: 6. CDR3 length equals 17 residues. CDR1 is SGHKS, CDR2 YYEKEE, per germline (reference sequence). The CDR3 bases are TGTGCCAGCAGCTTCGGGACTAGCGGGAGGGCAGGGGAGACCCAGTACTTC. It translates to CASSFGTSGRAGETQYF.

V and J are TRBV2 and TRBJ1-4; 9 nucleotides align to TRBD1. The CDR3 sequence is 14 residues long. With V trimmed by 4 bases and J by 7 bases, 4 bases remained unmatched. Looked up from germline, CDR1 is SNHLY and CDR2 is FYNNEI. As DNA, the CDR3 is TGTGCCAGCAGTGTTGGGACAGGGACTGAAAAACTGTTTTTT. Translating it yields CASSVGTGTEKLFF.

The table lists this clone with a few counts. The gene calls are TRBV5-1 and TRBJ2-3; perhaps TRBD1 as D (5 bases). The germline CDR1 and CDR2 sequences are SGHRS and YFSETQ. The CDR3 totals 14 residues. Trimming shortened V by 1 base and J by 6 bases, and 12 bases separated the two germline ends. Written as DNA, the CDR3 is TGCGCCAGCAGCTTGCGCCAGGGTTCGGATACGCAGTATTTT. Amino acids: CASSLRQGSDTQYF.

The rearrangement joins TRBV19 to TRBJ2-3; 9 positions match TRBD2. Germline loops: CDR1 LNHDA, CDR2 SQIVND (reference sequence). Trimming removed 3 bases from V and 5 bases from J; junction bases left unmatched: 6. CDR3 size: 15 residues. The CDR3 loop reads CASSIRGLAQDTQYF. In DNA form, the CDR3 reads TGTGCCAGTAGTATCCGGGGACTAGCCCAAGATACGCAGTATTTT.

This clone was counted a few times. The gene calls are TRBV28 and TRBJ2-1, with D possibly TRBD2 on 5 matching bases. The CDR3 length is 10 residues. CDR1 is MDHEN, CDR2 SYDVKM, per germline. V was clipped by 6 bases and J by 9 bases, with 6 bases between them. Here the CDR3 reads CASSRGEQFF. In nucleotides, the CDR3 is TGTGCCAGCAGCCGGGGTGAGCAGTTCTTC.

The J gene is TRBJ1-2, the V gene TRBV7-9; maybe TRBD1 (5 bases). The germline V gene has CDR1 SEHNR and CDR2 FQNEAQ (reference sequence). The germline V and J ends were trimmed by 5 bases and 5 bases, with 21 bases remaining between them. This CDR3 has 16 residues. The CDR3 here is CASSQPQAQRQYGYTF. CDR3 coding DNA: TGTGCCAGCAGCCAACCACAGGCCCAGCGCCAATATGGCTACACCTTC.

V is TRBV6-4 and J is TRBJ1-5, with 7 bases that match TRBD1. The CDR3 totals 17 residues. CDR1 MRHNA and CDR2 SNTAGT come from the germline V gene. Trimming cost V 8 bases and J 2 bases; bases outside gene matches: 15. DNA for the CDR3: TGTGCCAGCGAGCGACAGGGTAGAATCATCGGCAATCAGCCCCAGCATTTT. It is translated as CASERQGRIIGNQPQHF.

The genes are TRBV6-5 and TRBJ1-2, with 9 bases fitting TRBD1. Trimming at V came to 6 bases and at J to 8 bases, leaving 7 bases not matched to a gene. Germline values: CDR1 MNHEY, CDR2 SVGAGI. The CDR3 totals 13 residues. This CDR3 is CASRAGTGSGYTF. As DNA, the CDR3 is TGTGCCAGCAGGGCCGGGACAGGGAGCGGCTACACCTTC.

The gene calls are TRBV7-2 and TRBJ1-3, with TRBD1 matching over 7 bases. The CDR3 is made up of 16 amino acids. CDR1 is SGHTA and CDR2 is FQGNSA in the germline V gene. After removal of 5 bases from V and 2 bases from J, the junction contained 9 bases not matched to a gene. CDR3 DNA: TGTGCCAGCAGCCCCGCCGCACAGGGGACTGGAAACACCATATATTTT. As protein: CASSPAAQGTGNTIYF.

The chain is built from TRBV7-2 and TRBJ1-1, with no clear D. Germline V gives CDR1 SGHTA, CDR2 FQGNSA. With 5 bases removed from V and 1 base from J, the gap between germline ends came to 14 bases. The CDR3 loop spans 15 amino acids. CDR3: CASSPLSSGNTEAFF. Written as DNA, the CDR3 is TGTGCCAGCAGCCCCCTGAGTTCGGGGAACACTGAAGCTTTCTTT.

The rearrangement uses TRBV24-1 and TRBJ2-2; 8 positions agree with TRBD2. The V segment lost 4 bases and the J segment 3 bases; nucleotides outside the gene matches: 6. The CDR3 consists of 16 residues. CDR1 KGHDR and CDR2 SFDVKD come from the germline V gene. The CDR3 DNA follows: TGTGCCACCAGTGACCTTGGAGCGGGAGACACCGGGGAGCTGTTTTTT. Translated: CATSDLGAGDTGELFF.

The chain employs TRBV19 and TRBJ2-7; perhaps TRBD1 as D (5 bases). The V gene's germline CDR1 is LNHDA and CDR2 SQIVND (reference sequence). Trimming pared 4 bases from V and 2 bases from J, leaving 9 bases between. The CDR3 has 13 amino acids. The CDR3 protein is CASSRTLAYEQYF. The CDR3 nucleotides read TGTGCCAGTAGTAGGACACTTGCCTACGAGCAGTACTTC.

This clone came up once. The J gene is TRBJ1-2, the V gene TRBV6-1; possible D gene TRBD1, 6 bases. Trimming removed 1 base from V and 3 bases from J, with 27 bases in between. Germline CDR1 reads MNHNS; CDR2 reads SASEGT. The CDR3 spans 20 residues. CDR3 in amino acids: CASSEVEIVRGGAGDYGYTF. The CDR3 DNA is TGTGCCAGCAGTGAAGTAGAAATCGTCAGGGGAGGCGCGGGGGACTATGGCTACACCTTC.

This chain uses TRBV5-8 with TRBJ1-1; 8 bases line up with TRBD1. The CDR3 covers 14 residues. Germline lookup yields CDR1 SGHTS and CDR2 YDEGEE. Trimming took 4 bases from V and 7 from J; bases not matched to a gene: 9. This chain's CDR3 is CASSRTGWIGEAFF. CDR3 sequence (DNA): TGTGCCAGCAGCCGGACAGGGTGGATTGGTGAAGCTTTCTTT.